This TCR beta chain comes out of a study of cytotoxic CD8 clonotypes in ibrutinib-treated CLL. The wider study: Once patients had received a median about twelve months of treatment, range 6 to 36, response samples were obtained. Study-wide results and caveats: Clonality showed a rise at ibrutinib response that reversed toward baseline at progression. The study found public clonotypes uncommon, contracting or stable on treatment. Clonality (at baseline) was higher than in age-matched healthy donors and tracked circulating CD8+ T-cell counts.

As for this clone: Its antigen is not identified.

Sequenced by immunoSEQ multiplex PCR; TCRdb stores in-frame clones only, minus some. Of about 300,000 clones listed, roughly three quarters were seen once; the top ten hold around 5.3%. V lost 6 bases to trimming and J lost 1 base, with 10 bases between them. In germline, CDR1 is SNHLY, CDR2 FYNNEI. The CDR3 spans 15 residues. Sequenced here: PBMCs, sampled at disease progression, from a patient treated with ibrutinib. The TCR originated in a human donor with chronic lymphocytic leukemia. The V gene is TRBV2, the J gene TRBJ2-6, with a possible D match to TRBD1 (6 bases). The CDR3 DNA sequence: TGTGCCAGCAGAGAGACAGGTTCTGGGGCCAACGTCCTGACTTTC. Protein product: CASRETGSGANVLTF. The whole variable domain, filled in from reference TRBV2 and TRBJ2-6, reads EPEVTQTPSHQVTQMGQEVILRCVPISNHLYFYWYRQILGQKVEFLVSFYNNEISEKSEIFDDQFSVERPDGSNFTLKIRSTKLEDSAMYFCASRETGSGANVLTFGAGSRLTVL.